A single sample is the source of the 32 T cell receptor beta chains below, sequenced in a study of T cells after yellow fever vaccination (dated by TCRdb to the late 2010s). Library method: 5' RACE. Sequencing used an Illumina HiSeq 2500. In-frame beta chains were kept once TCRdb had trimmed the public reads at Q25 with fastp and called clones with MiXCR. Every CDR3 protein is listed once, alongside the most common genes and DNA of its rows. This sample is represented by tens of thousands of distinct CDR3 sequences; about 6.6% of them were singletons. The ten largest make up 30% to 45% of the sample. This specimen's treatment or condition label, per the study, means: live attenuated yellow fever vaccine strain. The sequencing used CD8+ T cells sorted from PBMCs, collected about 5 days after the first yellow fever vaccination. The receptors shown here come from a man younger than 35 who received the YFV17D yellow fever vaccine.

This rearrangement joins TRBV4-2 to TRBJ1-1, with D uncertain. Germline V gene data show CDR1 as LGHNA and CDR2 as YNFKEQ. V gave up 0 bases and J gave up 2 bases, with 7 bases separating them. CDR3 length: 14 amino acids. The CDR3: CASSQEEGNTEAFF. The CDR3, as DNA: TGTGCCAGCAGCCAAGAGGAGGGAAACACTGAAGCTTTCTTT.

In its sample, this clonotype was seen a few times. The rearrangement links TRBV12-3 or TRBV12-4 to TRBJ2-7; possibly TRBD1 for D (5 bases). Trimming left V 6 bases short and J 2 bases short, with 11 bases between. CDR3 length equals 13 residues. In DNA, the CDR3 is TGTGCCAGCAGCACAGGCTATACCTACGAGCAGTACGTC. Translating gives CASSTGYTYEQYV.

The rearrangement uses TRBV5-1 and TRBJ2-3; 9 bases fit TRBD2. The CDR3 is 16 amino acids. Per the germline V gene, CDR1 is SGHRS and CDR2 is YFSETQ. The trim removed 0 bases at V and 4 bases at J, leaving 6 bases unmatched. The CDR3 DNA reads TGCGCCAGCAGCTTGGAGGTGGCGGGGGGGGCAGATACGCAGTATTTT. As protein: CASSLEVAGGADTQYF.

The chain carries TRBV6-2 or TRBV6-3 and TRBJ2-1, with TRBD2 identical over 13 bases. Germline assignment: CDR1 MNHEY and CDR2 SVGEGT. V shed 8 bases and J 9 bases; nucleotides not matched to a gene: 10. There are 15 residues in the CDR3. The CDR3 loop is CASRETSGGALEQFF. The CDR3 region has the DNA TGTGCCAGCCGTGAAACTAGCGGGGGGGCCCTTGAGCAGTTCTTC.

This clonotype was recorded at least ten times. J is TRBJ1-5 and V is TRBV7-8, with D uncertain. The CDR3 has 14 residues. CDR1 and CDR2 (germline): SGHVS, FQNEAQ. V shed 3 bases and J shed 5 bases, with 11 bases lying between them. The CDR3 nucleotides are TGTGCCAGCAGCTTCCAAGACACCGATCAGCCCCAGCATTTT. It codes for CASSFQDTDQPQHF.

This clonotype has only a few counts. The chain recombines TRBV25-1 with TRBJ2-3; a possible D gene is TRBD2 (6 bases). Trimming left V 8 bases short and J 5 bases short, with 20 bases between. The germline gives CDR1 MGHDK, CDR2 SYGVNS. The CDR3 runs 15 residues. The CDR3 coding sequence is TGTGCCAGCGGTGGGGTTCGGGGGAAACTAGATACGCAGTATTTT. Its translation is CASGGVRGKLDTQYF.

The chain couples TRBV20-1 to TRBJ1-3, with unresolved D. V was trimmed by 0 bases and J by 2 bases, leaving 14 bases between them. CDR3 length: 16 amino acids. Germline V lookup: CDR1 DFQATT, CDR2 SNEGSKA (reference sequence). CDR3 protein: CSARDGPGFTGNTIYF. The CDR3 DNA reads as TGCAGTGCTAGAGATGGTCCGGGGTTTACTGGAAACACCATATATTTT.

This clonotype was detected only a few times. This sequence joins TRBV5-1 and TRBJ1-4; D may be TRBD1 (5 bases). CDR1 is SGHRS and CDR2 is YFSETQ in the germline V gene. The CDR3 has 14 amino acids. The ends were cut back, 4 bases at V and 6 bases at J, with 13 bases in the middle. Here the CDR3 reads CASSQIQGDEKLFF. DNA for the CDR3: TGCGCCAGCAGCCAAATCCAGGGAGATGAAAAACTGTTTTTT.

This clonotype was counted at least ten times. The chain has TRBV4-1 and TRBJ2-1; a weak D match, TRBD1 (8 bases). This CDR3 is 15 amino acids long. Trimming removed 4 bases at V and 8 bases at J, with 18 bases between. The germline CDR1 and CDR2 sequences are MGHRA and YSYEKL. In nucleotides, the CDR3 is TGCGCCAGCAGCCCACAGGGGGTAGGGGGGGATGAGCAGTTCTTC. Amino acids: CASSPQGVGGDEQFF.

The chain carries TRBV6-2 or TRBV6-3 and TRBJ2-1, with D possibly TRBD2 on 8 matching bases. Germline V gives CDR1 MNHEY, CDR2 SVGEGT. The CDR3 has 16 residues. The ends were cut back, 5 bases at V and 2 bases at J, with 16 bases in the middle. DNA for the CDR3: TGTGCCAGCAGTCAATTAGCGGGGACAGCCTACAATGAGCAGTTCTTC. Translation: CASSQLAGTAYNEQFF.

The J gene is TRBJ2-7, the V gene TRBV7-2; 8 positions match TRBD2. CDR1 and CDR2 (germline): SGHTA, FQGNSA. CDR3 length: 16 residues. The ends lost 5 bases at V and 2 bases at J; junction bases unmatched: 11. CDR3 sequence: CASSKSDGTRPYEQYV. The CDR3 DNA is TGTGCCAGCAGCAAAAGTGACGGGACTAGACCCTACGAGCAGTACGTC.

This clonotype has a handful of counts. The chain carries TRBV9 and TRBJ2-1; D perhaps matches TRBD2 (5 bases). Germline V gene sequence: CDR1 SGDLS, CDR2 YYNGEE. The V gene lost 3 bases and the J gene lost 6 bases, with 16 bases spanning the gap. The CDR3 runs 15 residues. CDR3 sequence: CASSAPLTSFNEQFF. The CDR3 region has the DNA TGTGCCAGCAGCGCCCCTCTAACTAGTTTCAATGAGCAGTTCTTC.

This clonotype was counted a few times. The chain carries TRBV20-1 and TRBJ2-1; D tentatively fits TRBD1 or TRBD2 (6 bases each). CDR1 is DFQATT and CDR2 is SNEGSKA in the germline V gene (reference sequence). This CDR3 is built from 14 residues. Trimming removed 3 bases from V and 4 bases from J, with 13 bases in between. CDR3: CSARRGGMYNEQFF. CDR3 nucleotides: TGCAGTGCTAGGAGAGGGGGGATGTACAATGAGCAGTTCTTC.

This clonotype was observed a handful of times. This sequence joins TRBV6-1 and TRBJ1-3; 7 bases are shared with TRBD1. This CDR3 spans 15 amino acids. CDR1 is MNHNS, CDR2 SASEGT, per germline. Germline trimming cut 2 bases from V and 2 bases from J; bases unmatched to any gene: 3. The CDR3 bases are TGTGCCAGCAGTGAATGGACAGGACCTGGAAACACCATATATTTT. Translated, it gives CASSEWTGPGNTIYF.

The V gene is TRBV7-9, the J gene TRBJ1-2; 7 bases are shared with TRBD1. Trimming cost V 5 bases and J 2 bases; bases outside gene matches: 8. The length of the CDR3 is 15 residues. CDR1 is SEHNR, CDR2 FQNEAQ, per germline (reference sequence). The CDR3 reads CASSPPGQKNYGYTF. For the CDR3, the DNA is TGTGCCAGCAGCCCGCCGGGACAGAAGAACTATGGCTACACCTTC.

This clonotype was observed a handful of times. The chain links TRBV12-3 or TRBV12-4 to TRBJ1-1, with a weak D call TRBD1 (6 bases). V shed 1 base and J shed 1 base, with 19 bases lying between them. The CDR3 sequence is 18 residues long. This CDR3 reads CASSLGVWVTGPNTEAFF. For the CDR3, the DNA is TGTGCCAGCAGTTTAGGGGTATGGGTGACAGGCCCGAACACTGAAGCTTTCTTT.

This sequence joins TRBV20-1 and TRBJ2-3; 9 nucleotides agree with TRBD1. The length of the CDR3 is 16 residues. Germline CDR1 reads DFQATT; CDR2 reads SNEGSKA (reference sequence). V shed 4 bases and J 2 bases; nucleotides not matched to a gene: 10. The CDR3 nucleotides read TGCAGTGCTAAACGAACAGGGGGCGGGCTCACAGATACGCAGTATTTT. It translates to CSAKRTGGGLTDTQYF.

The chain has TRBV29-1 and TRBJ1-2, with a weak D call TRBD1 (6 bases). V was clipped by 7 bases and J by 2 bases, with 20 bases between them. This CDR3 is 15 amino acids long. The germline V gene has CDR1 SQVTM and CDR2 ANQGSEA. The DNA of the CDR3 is TGCAGCGCCCCCGTCGGAAAGGGGACAAACTATGGCTACACCTTC. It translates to CSAPVGKGTNYGYTF.

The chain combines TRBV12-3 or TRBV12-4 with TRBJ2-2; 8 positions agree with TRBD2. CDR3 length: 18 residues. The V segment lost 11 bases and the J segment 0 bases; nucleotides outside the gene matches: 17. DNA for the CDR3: TGTGCCTTCAGTTTTGAACTAGCGGAACGGACGAACACCGGGGAGCTGTTTTTT. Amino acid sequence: CAFSFELAERTNTGELFF.

In nucleotides, the CDR3 is TGTGCCAGCAGCTTACAGGGGATGAGATCAGATACGCAGTATTTT. Translated: CASSLQGMRSDTQYF. The chain couples TRBV7-3 to TRBJ2-3, with TRBD1 as a possible D gene (6 bases). Trimming took off 2 bases at V and 4 bases at J, with 13 bases between the two ends. The CDR3 has 15 residues. From germline, CDR1 is SGHTA and CDR2 FQGTGA.

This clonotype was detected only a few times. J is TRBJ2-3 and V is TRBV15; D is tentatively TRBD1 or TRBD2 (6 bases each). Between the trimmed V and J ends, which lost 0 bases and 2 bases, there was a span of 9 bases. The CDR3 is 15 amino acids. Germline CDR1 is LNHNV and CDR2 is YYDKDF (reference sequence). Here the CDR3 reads CATSREWGATDTQYF. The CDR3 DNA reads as TGTGCCACCAGCAGAGAGTGGGGGGCCACAGATACGCAGTATTTT.

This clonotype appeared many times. The chain's CDR3 is CASSLWHGVETQYF. In DNA, the CDR3 is TGCGCCAGCAGCCTTTGGCACGGGGTAGAGACCCAGTACTTC. J is TRBJ2-5 and V is TRBV4-1; D is possibly TRBD2 (5 bases). The CDR3 is 14 amino acids. Germline V gene data show CDR1 as MGHRA and CDR2 as YSYEKL. The ends were cut back, 4 bases at V and 4 bases at J, with 13 bases in the middle.

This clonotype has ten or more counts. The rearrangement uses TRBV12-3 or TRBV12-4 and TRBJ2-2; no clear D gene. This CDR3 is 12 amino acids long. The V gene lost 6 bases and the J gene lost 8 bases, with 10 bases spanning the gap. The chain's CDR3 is CASSPRTGELFF. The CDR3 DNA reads TGTGCCAGCAGCCCCCGGACGGGGGAGCTGTTTTTT.

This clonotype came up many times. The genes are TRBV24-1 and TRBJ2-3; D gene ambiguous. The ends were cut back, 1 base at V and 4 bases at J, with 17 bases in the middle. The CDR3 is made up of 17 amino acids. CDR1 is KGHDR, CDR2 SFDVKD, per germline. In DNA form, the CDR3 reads TGTGCCACCAGTGATTTTCCGGAAGGGCCAAGCGCAGATACGCAGTATTTT. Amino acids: CATSDFPEGPSADTQYF.

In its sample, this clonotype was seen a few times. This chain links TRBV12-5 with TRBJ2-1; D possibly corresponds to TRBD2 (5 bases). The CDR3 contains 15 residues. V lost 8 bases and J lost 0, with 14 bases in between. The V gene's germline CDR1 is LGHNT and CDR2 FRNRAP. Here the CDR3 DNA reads TGTGCTAGTTCTTTTACGGGGAGCTCCTACAATGAGCAGTTCTTC. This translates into CASSFTGSSYNEQFF.

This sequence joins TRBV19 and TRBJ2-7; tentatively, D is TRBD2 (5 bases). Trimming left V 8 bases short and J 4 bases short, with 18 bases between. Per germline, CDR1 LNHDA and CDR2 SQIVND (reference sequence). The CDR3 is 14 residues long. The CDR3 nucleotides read TGTGCCAGTCCCCCTAAGGGAGCAAGATACGAGCAGTACGTC. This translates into CASPPKGARYEQYV.

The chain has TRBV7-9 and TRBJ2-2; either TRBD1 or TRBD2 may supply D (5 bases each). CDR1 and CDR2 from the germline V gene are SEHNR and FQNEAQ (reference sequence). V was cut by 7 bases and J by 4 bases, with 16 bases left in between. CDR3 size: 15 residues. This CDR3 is CASTSPTAVTGELFF. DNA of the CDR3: TGTGCCAGCACCTCCCCGACAGCGGTCACCGGGGAGCTGTTTTTT.

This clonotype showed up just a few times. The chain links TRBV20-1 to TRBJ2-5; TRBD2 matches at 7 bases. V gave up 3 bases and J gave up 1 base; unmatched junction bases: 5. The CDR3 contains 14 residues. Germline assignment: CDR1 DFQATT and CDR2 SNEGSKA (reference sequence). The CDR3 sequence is CSARDSSGQETQYF. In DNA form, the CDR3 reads TGCAGTGCTAGGGACTCTAGCGGCCAAGAGACCCAGTACTTC.

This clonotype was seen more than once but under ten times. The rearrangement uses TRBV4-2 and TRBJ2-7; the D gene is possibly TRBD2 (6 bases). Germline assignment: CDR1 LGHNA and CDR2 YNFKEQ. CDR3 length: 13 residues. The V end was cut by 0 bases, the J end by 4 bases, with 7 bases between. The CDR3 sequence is CASSQDGGYEQYF. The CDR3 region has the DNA TGTGCCAGCAGCCAAGATGGGGGGTACGAGCAGTACTTC.

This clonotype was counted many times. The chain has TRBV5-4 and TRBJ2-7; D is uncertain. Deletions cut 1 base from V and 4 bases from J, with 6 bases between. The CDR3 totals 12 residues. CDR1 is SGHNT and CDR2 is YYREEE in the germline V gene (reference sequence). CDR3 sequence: CASSLNRYEQYF. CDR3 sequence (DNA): TGTGCCAGCAGCTTGAACCGGTACGAGCAGTACTTC.

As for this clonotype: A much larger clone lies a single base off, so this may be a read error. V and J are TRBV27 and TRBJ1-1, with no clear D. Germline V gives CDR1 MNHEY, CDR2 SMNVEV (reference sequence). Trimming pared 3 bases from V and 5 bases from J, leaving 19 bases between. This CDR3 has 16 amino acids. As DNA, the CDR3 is TGTGCCAGCAGTTTTAGCTATAGTATGGGGAAAACTGAAGCTTTCTTT. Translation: CASSFSYSMGKTEAFF.

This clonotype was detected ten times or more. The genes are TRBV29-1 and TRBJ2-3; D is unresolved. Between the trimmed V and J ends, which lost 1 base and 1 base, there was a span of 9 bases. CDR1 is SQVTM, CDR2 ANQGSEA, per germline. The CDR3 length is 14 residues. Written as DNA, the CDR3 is TGCAGCGTTGAAGGGACCGACGGCACAGATACGCAGTATTTT. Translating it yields CSVEGTDGTDTQYF.